What follows are 21 T cell receptor beta chains derived from one specimen sequenced in a study of beta chain features in type 1 diabetes. Study outcomes and limitations: TCRB CDR3 length was moderately but significantly reduced in all four CD4+ subsets of Type 1 diabetes patients.

The entirety of the isolated RNA underwent reverse transcription, so expressed TCRB transcripts were sequenced. TCRdb's table, derived via immunoSEQ multiplex PCR, lists solely in-frame clones and lacks some. Of approximately 30,000 clones detected, 65% appear once; the ten largest clones hold 2% to 3%. These receptors' antigens are unknown. Specimen: Tregs from blood. The receptors come from a woman in her twenties or thirties with type 1 diabetes.

This clone was observed a single time. The rearrangement joins TRBV5-1 to TRBJ1-1; D unresolved. The CDR3 totals 12 residues. Germline CDR1 is SGHRS and CDR2 is YFSETQ. V lost 0 bases to trimming and J lost 5 bases, with 5 bases between them. CDR3 nucleotides: TGCGCCAGCAGCTTGGGAGTGACTGAAGCTTTCTTT. Encoded protein: CASSLGVTEAFF.

In this sample, this clone turned up a few times. The CDR3 region has the DNA TGCGCCAGCAGCTACGGGACAGAGTACAATGAGCAGTTCTTC. This encodes CASSYGTEYNEQFF. The chain recombines TRBV5-1 with TRBJ2-1, with TRBD1 matching over 7 bases. The CDR3 sequence is 14 residues long. V lost 3 bases, J lost 4 bases, and 4 bases stayed unmatched. Germline CDR1 SGHRS, CDR2 YFSETQ.

The rearrangement links TRBV29-1 to TRBJ1-2, with D hard to call. With 4 bases removed from V and 4 bases from J, the gap between germline ends came to 13 bases. Germline V gene lookup returns CDR1 SQVTM and CDR2 ANQGSEA. The CDR3 totals 13 residues. This chain's CDR3 is CSVAGQEVYGYTF. The CDR3 nucleotides read TGCAGCGTTGCGGGTCAGGAGGTCTATGGCTACACCTTC.

The chain links TRBV5-1 to TRBJ1-1; tentative D call: TRBD1 (6 bases). Germline loops: CDR1 SGHRS, CDR2 YFSETQ. CDR3 length: 13 amino acids. Trimming cost V 7 bases and J 4 bases, with 14 bases left between them. The CDR3 is CASSQGPSTEAFF. In DNA form, the CDR3 reads TGCGCCAGCTCACAGGGTCCGAGCACTGAAGCTTTCTTT.

This rearrangement joins TRBV11-2 to TRBJ2-5; D call uncertain. Germline loops: CDR1 SGHAT, CDR2 FQNNGV. This CDR3 spans 11 amino acids. Trimming pared 8 bases from V and 1 base from J, leaving 5 bases between. The CDR3 region is CASAVQETQYF. CDR3 sequence (DNA): TGTGCCAGCGCGGTCCAAGAGACCCAGTACTTC.

The chain links TRBV9 to TRBJ2-3; 7 nucleotides agree with TRBD2. Germline V CDR1 and CDR2: SGDLS, YYNGEE. The length of the CDR3 is 15 residues. The trim removed 7 bases at V and 2 bases at J, leaving 10 bases unmatched. The CDR3 nucleotides read TGTGCCAGCGGGGCGGGAGAACCACTCACAGATACGCAGTATTTT. Protein product: CASGAGEPLTDTQYF.

A few counts support this clone. V is TRBV10-1 and J is TRBJ2-6, with D unclear. CDR3 length equals 14 residues. Trimming took 3 bases from V and 0 from J, leaving 3 bases between them. Germline V gene sequence: CDR1 WNHNN, CDR2 SYGVQD (reference sequence). CDR3 DNA sequence: TGCGCCAGCAGTGACTCCTCTGGGGCCAACGTCCTGACTTTC. This translates into CASSDSSGANVLTF.

This clone was picked up a small number of times. The CDR3 DNA reads as TGCAGCGCCGATGACAGGTACAATGAGCAGTTCTTC. Amino acids: CSADDRYNEQFF. The chain combines TRBV29-1 with TRBJ2-1; D is perhaps TRBD1 (6 bases). The CDR3 has 12 residues. V lost 7 bases and J lost 4, with 11 bases in between. Germline V gene lookup returns CDR1 SQVTM and CDR2 ANQGSEA.

V gene TRBV7-9 combines with J gene TRBJ1-1; D perhaps matches TRBD1 (6 bases). Germline V gives CDR1 SEHNR, CDR2 FQNEAQ (reference sequence). The CDR3 consists of 15 residues. V shed 3 bases and J shed 4 bases, with 15 bases lying between them. The CDR3 loop is CASSFVNRAATEAFF. CDR3 coding DNA: TGTGCCAGCAGCTTCGTCAACAGGGCGGCCACTGAAGCTTTCTTT.

The rearrangement links TRBV7-9 to TRBJ1-2; D unresolved. V was shortened by 5 bases and J by 2 bases, with 6 bases between the two germline ends. From germline, CDR1 is SEHNR and CDR2 FQNEAQ (reference sequence). There are 12 residues in the CDR3. For the CDR3, the DNA is TGTGCCAGCAGCCTGGAGAACTATGGCTACACCTTC. This sequence encodes CASSLENYGYTF.

This clone was found a few times. The J gene is TRBJ2-3, the V gene TRBV25-1; 12 nucleotides agree with TRBD2. CDR1 is MGHDK and CDR2 is SYGVNS in the germline V gene. V dropped 8 bases and J dropped 4; count of bases not matched to a gene: 7. There are 15 residues in the CDR3. The CDR3 loop is CASSRLAGVADTQYF. The DNA of the CDR3 is TGTGCCAGCTCCAGACTAGCGGGAGTCGCAGATACGCAGTATTTT. Full variable domain (missing parts from reference TRBV25-1 and TRBJ2-3): EADIYQTPRYLVIGTGKKITLECSQTMGHDKMYWYQQDPGMELHLIHYSYGVNSTEKGDLSSESTVSRIRTEHFPLTLESARPSHTSQYLCASSRLAGVADTQYFGPGTRLTVL.

The chain recombines TRBV6-6 with TRBJ2-7; 8 nucleotides match TRBD2. Germline CDR1 reads MNHNY; CDR2 reads SVGAGI (reference sequence). CDR3 size: 15 residues. Trimming removed 6 bases from V and 2 bases from J; junction bases left unmatched: 9. In DNA form, the CDR3 reads TGTGCCAGCAGGACCCTGACTAGCGTGGCCTACGAGCAGTACTTC. Translation: CASRTLTSVAYEQYF.

The gene calls are TRBV19 and TRBJ2-7; TRBD1 matches at 10 bases. This CDR3 is built from 14 residues. The V and J ends lost 5 bases and 6 bases, in that order; junction bases with no gene match: 7. Germline CDR1 LNHDA, CDR2 SQIVND (reference sequence). This CDR3 reads CASSAWTGGSEQYF. Written as DNA, the CDR3 is TGTGCCAGTAGTGCTTGGACAGGGGGATCCGAGCAGTACTTC.

V and J are TRBV19 and TRBJ2-2; D gene uncertain. The CDR3 runs to 14 residues. CDR1 and CDR2 (germline): LNHDA, SQIVND (reference sequence). The V gene lost 3 bases and the J gene lost 0 bases, with 5 bases spanning the gap. The CDR3 sequence: CASSIGPNTGELFF. CDR3 DNA: TGTGCCAGTAGTATCGGTCCGAACACCGGGGAGCTGTTTTTT.

The chain links TRBV7-3 to TRBJ1-6, with 8 bases identical to TRBD1. Per the germline V gene, CDR1 is SGHTA and CDR2 is FQGTGA. There are 13 residues in the CDR3. V dropped 6 bases and J dropped 10; count of bases not matched to a gene: 5. This CDR3 reads CASSAGQGSPLHF. CDR3 nucleotide sequence: TGTGCCAGCAGTGCCGGACAGGGATCACCCCTCCACTTT.

The chain employs TRBV4-1 and TRBJ1-5; TRBD1 is a possible D gene (6 bases). The germline gives CDR1 MGHRA, CDR2 YSYEKL. This CDR3 has 16 amino acids. The V gene lost 0 bases and the J gene lost 5 bases, with 14 bases spanning the gap. DNA for the CDR3: TGCGCCAGCAGCCAAGATTCAGGGGCAGGCTATCAGCCCCAGCATTTT. Its translation is CASSQDSGAGYQPQHF.

The chain employs TRBV4-2 and TRBJ2-3; a weak D match, TRBD2 (5 bases). V was cut by 0 bases and J by 0 bases, with 13 bases left in between. The CDR3 runs 17 residues. Germline lookup yields CDR1 LGHNA and CDR2 YNFKEQ. The chain's CDR3 is CASSQEGLATSTDTQYF. Here the CDR3 DNA reads TGTGCCAGCAGCCAAGAGGGTCTAGCAACTAGCACAGATACGCAGTATTTT.

The rearrangement links TRBV6-1 to TRBJ1-2, with 8 positions matching TRBD1. The V and J ends lost 5 bases and 3 bases, in that order; junction bases with no gene match: 5. This CDR3 has 14 residues. Germline CDR1 and CDR2: MNHNS and SASEGT. DNA for the CDR3: TGTGCCAGCAGTATGGCGGGACAGGACTATGGCTACACCTTC. Protein sequence: CASSMAGQDYGYTF.

V and J are TRBV6-5 and TRBJ2-7; D remains unclear. V was trimmed by 2 bases and J by 6 bases, leaving 11 bases between them. This CDR3 contains 13 residues. CDR1 and CDR2 (germline): MNHEY, SVGAGI. This CDR3 is CASSYNSLGEQYF. Written as DNA, the CDR3 is TGTGCCAGCAGTTACAACAGTTTAGGCGAGCAGTACTTC.

In nucleotides, the CDR3 is TGCGCCAGCAGCTTCTCCGCTAGCGGGGCCACAGATACGCAGTATTTT. Protein sequence: CASSFSASGATDTQYF. The rearrangement links TRBV5-1 to TRBJ2-3; 9 bases fit TRBD2. After removal of 2 bases from V and 2 bases from J, the junction contained 6 bases not matched to a gene. The germline V gene encodes CDR1 SGHRS and CDR2 YFSETQ. This CDR3 contains 16 residues.

CDR3 bases: TGTGCCAGCAGTTTCCGGGGGGCAGATACGCAGTATTTT. The encoded protein is CASSFRGADTQYF. This rearrangement joins TRBV28 to TRBJ2-3; 7 nucleotides line up with TRBD2. V trimming: 3 bases; J trimming: 4 bases; junction bases outside the gene matches: 1. Germline CDR1 and CDR2: MDHEN and SYDVKM. The CDR3 length is 13 residues.